These 21 T cell receptor beta chains originate from one sample sequenced in a study of T cell repertoires in cytomegalovirus infection. TCRdb re-analysed the reads in MiXCR, keeping a single row per CDR3 protein. The sample comprises 500,000 or so distinct CDR3 sequences, 16% of which are singletons, and 20% to 30% rests with the top ten. Sequencing input: CD8+ T cells from PBMCs. All receptors come from a human donor in good health (CMV status not recorded). Some clones in this sample may be carry-over from other donors' samples.

This clonotype was observed a few times. V is TRBV6-1 and J is TRBJ2-2; D is undetermined. CDR3 length: 17 residues. Germline V gene lookup returns CDR1 MNHNS and CDR2 SASEGT. V was shortened by 1 base and J by 0 bases, with 12 bases between the two germline ends. The CDR3 loop is CASSEGLADTNTGELFF. CDR3 bases: TGTGCCAGCAGTGAAGGGTTGGCAGACACGAACACCGGGGAGCTGTTTTTT.

The chain employs TRBV3-1 and TRBJ1-1, with D possibly matching TRBD1 (5 bases). V was cut by 1 base and J by 6 bases, with 9 bases left in between. CDR1 is LGHDT and CDR2 is YNNKEL in the germline V gene (reference sequence). The CDR3 loop spans 13 amino acids. The CDR3 bases are TGTGCCAGCAGCCAAGCAAGGGGCCCTGAAGCTTTCTTT. Its protein is CASSQARGPEAFF.

This clonotype came up many times. The chain carries TRBV5-5 and TRBJ1-1; D gene unclear. Germline V gene sequence: CDR1 SGHKS, CDR2 YYEKEE (reference sequence). This CDR3 region has 17 residues. The ends were cut back, 4 bases at V and 2 bases at J, with 21 bases in the middle. The CDR3 sequence: CASSHPGSGLSNTEAFF. CDR3 DNA: TGTGCCAGCAGCCACCCGGGGAGTGGGCTAAGCAACACTGAAGCTTTCTTT. Full variable domain (outside the CDR3, taken from reference TRBV5-5 and TRBJ1-1): DAGVTQSPTHLIKTRGQQVTLRCSPISGHKSVSWYQQVLGQGPQFIFQYYEKEERGRGNFPDRFSARQFPNYSSELNVNALLLGDSALYLCASSHPGSGLSNTEAFFGQGTRLTVV.

This chain connects TRBV29-1 to TRBJ1-2, with no clear D. Germline V gene data show CDR1 as SQVTM and CDR2 as ANQGSEA. The CDR3 is made up of 11 amino acids. V lost 4 bases and J lost 6, with 9 bases in between. The chain's CDR3 is CSVVGRHGYTF. The CDR3 DNA is TGCAGCGTTGTAGGGAGGCATGGCTACACCTTC.

This clonotype was picked up many times. The chain employs TRBV19 and TRBJ2-1, with 8 bases that match TRBD1. Germline V gives CDR1 LNHDA, CDR2 SQIVND (reference sequence). Trimming at V came to 0 bases and at J to 6 bases, leaving 4 bases not matched to a gene. CDR3 length: 15 amino acids. In DNA, the CDR3 is TGTGCCAGTAGTATAGATCAGGGGGCGGGCAATGAGCAGTTCTTC. Translation gives CASSIDQGAGNEQFF.

A word on this clonotype: Just one base apart from a much larger clone, this may be a read error. This chain joins TRBV7-4 and TRBJ1-3, with 9 bases matching TRBD1. This CDR3 has 17 residues. Germline V gene sequence: CDR1 SGHVT, CDR2 SQSDAQ. The CDR3 nucleotides are TGTGCCAGCAGCTTAGGGGGACAGGGATACTCTGGAAACACCATATGTTTT. Amino acid sequence: CASSLGGQGYSGNTICF.

This chain connects TRBV19 to TRBJ1-6; 8 bases are a match to TRBD1. The CDR3 spans 15 residues. The V gene end was trimmed by 5 bases and the J gene end by 4 bases; junction bases not matched to a gene: 4. Germline V gene lookup returns CDR1 LNHDA and CDR2 SQIVND (reference sequence). The CDR3 coding sequence is TGTGCCAGTAGTGTCCGGGACAGGTATAATTCACCCCTCCACTTT. Translation: CASSVRDRYNSPLHF.

This clonotype was seen at least ten times. The V call is TRBV7-3, the J call TRBJ2-2; D gene unclear. Trimming removed 4 bases from V and 1 base from J, with 7 bases in between. Germline lookup yields CDR1 SGHTA and CDR2 FQGTGA. The CDR3 spans 14 residues. CDR3 nucleotides: TGTGCCAGCAGCTCGACACAGAACACCGGGGAGCTGTTTTTT. It is translated as CASSSTQNTGELFF.

This clonotype came up many times. V usage is TRBV7-6 and J usage is TRBJ2-1, with 12 bases identical to TRBD2. Looked up from germline, CDR1 is SGHVS and CDR2 is FNYEAQ. CDR3 size: 17 residues. With 4 bases clipped from V and 3 bases from J, the junction kept 7 bases outside the gene matches. The CDR3: CASSSSSGGAGYNEQFF. The CDR3 bases are TGTGCCAGCAGCTCCTCTAGCGGGGGGGCCGGCTACAATGAGCAGTTCTTC.

This clonotype was recorded a few times. The chain carries TRBV6-5 and TRBJ2-1, with D possibly TRBD1 on 5 matching bases. V was shortened by 2 bases and J by 2 bases, with 16 bases between the two germline ends. Germline CDR1 reads MNHEY; CDR2 reads SVGAGI. This CDR3 spans 17 amino acids. CDR3 protein: CASSYPKNQGTYNEQFF. As DNA, the CDR3 is TGTGCCAGCAGTTACCCGAAAAACCAGGGTACCTACAATGAGCAGTTCTTC.

The V call is TRBV2, the J call TRBJ2-1; 9 nucleotides match TRBD2. The CDR3 is 16 amino acids. The V gene's germline CDR1 is SNHLY and CDR2 FYNNEI. The trim removed 7 bases at V and 4 bases at J, leaving 11 bases unmatched. CDR3 sequence: CASKGAGGGGYNEQFF. The CDR3 DNA follows: TGTGCCAGCAAAGGAGCGGGGGGAGGGGGGTACAATGAGCAGTTCTTC.

The chain couples TRBV20-1 to TRBJ2-2, with D perhaps TRBD1 or TRBD2 (5 bases each). Trimming left V 0 bases short and J 1 base short, with 18 bases between. The CDR3 loop spans 18 amino acids. Germline values: CDR1 DFQATT, CDR2 SNEGSKA (reference sequence). The CDR3 sequence is CSARDSDRGRRNTGELFF. The DNA for the CDR3 is TGCAGTGCTAGAGATTCGGACCGGGGCAGGAGGAACACCGGGGAGCTGTTTTTT.

The table lists this clonotype with a few counts. V usage is TRBV4-2 and J usage is TRBJ2-1; D uncertain. This CDR3 contains 12 residues. V gave up 4 bases and J gave up 9 bases, with 10 bases separating them. Germline CDR1 is LGHNA and CDR2 is YNFKEQ. CDR3 loop: CASSPGLSEQFF. Written as DNA, the CDR3 is TGTGCCAGCAGCCCGGGCCTTAGTGAGCAGTTCTTC.

The rearrangement joins TRBV4-1 to TRBJ2-7; D ambiguous. This CDR3 has 17 amino acids. CDR1 is MGHRA and CDR2 is YSYEKL in the germline V gene. V lost 1 base, J lost 2 bases, and 18 bases lay in between. The CDR3 DNA follows: TGCGCCAGCAGCCAAGTTCCGCTGGCTGCCGCAACCTACGAGCAGTACTTC. It yields the protein CASSQVPLAAATYEQYF.

This clonotype has a count of ten or more. The DNA for the CDR3 is TGTGCCAGCAGTTCCACCAGGGGGCCGGCTAATGAAAAACTGTTTTTT. Encoded protein: CASSSTRGPANEKLFF. J is TRBJ1-4 and V is TRBV7-9; 8 bases align to TRBD1. CDR1 SEHNR and CDR2 FQNEAQ come from the germline V gene (reference sequence). The CDR3 contains 16 residues. V dropped 6 bases and J dropped 3; count of bases not matched to a gene: 9.

This clonotype has a count of ten or more. This chain uses TRBV7-3 with TRBJ2-1; TRBD2 aligns across 7 bases. Germline trimming cut 0 bases from V and 6 bases from J; bases unmatched to any gene: 5. Per the germline V gene, CDR1 is SGHTA and CDR2 is FQGTGA. This CDR3 spans 15 amino acids. The CDR3 nucleotides are TGTGCCAGCAGCTTAACGGGATCGGGGGGCAATGAGCAGTTCTTC. Protein: CASSLTGSGGNEQFF.

This clonotype showed up many times. This CDR3 is CASSLGKRGYNEQFF. DNA of the CDR3: TGCGCCAGCAGCTTAGGAAAGAGGGGCTACAATGAGCAGTTCTTC. The chain couples TRBV5-1 to TRBJ2-1; D may be TRBD1 or TRBD2 (5 bases each). V gave up 2 bases and J gave up 3 bases, with 12 bases separating them. The CDR3 runs 15 residues. Germline V gene lookup returns CDR1 SGHRS and CDR2 YFSETQ.

CDR3 in amino acids: CASSVEGRTQYF. The CDR3 nucleotides read TGTGCCAGCAGCGTAGAAGGCAGAACGCAGTATTTT. V gene TRBV9 combines with J gene TRBJ2-3; D ambiguous. The V end was cut by 0 bases, the J end by 9 bases, with 8 bases between. Germline assignment: CDR1 SGDLS and CDR2 YYNGEE. The CDR3 loop spans 12 amino acids.

This clonotype showed up just a few times. Germline and junction disagree at one end, which may indicate a read error. The rearrangement uses TRBV7-6 and TRBJ2-2, with D possibly TRBD2 on 5 matching bases. Germline V gene lookup returns CDR1 SGHVS and CDR2 FNYEAQ. This CDR3 is 17 amino acids long. The CDR3 region has the DNA TGTGCTAGCAGCTTAGTTTATGGGAGATCCGGCACCGGGGAGCTGTTTTTT. Protein product: CASSLVYGRSGTGELFF. The full variable domain, its missing parts supplied by reference TRBV7-6 and TRBJ2-2, is GAGVSQSPRYKVTKRGQDVALRCDPISGHVSLYWYRQALGQGPEFLTYFNYEAQQDKSGLPNDRFSAERPEGSISTLTIQRTEQRDSAMYRCASSLVYGRSGTGELFFGEGSRLTVL.

CDR3 nucleotides: TGTGCCATCAACCCCGGGACAGTCTATGGCTACACCTTC. Translated, it gives CAINPGTVYGYTF. This chain connects TRBV10-3 to TRBJ1-2, with 7 bases that match TRBD1. V lost 7 bases, J lost 4 bases, and 6 bases stayed unmatched. This CDR3 is 13 amino acids long. Germline V gene lookup returns CDR1 ENHRY and CDR2 SYGVKD.

V usage is TRBV19 and J usage is TRBJ1-6, with no clear D. The CDR3 covers 18 residues. Deletions cut 4 bases from V and 0 bases from J, with 16 bases between. Germline V gene lookup returns CDR1 LNHDA and CDR2 SQIVND (reference sequence). In nucleotides, the CDR3 is TGTGCCAGTAGTACACCTTATCGGCAAAGCTCCTATAATTCACCCCTCCACTTT. Its protein product is CASSTPYRQSSYNSPLHF.